This T cell receptor (beta chain) stems from a study of shared clonotypes between healthy human individuals. A word on this clone: No antigen is known for it.

Looked up from germline, CDR1 is MNHEY and CDR2 is SMNVEV (reference sequence). V lost 5 bases to trimming and J lost 0 bases, with 11 bases between them. The CDR3 sequence is 15 residues long. Study-level results: The represented genetic and exposure-history diversity was limited by the small number of donors. Naive subsets, compared against memory subsets, generally had larger estimated richness values.

Libraries were prepared by immunoSEQ multiplex PCR; TCRdb keeps only in-frame clonotypes and omits some of them. This table has roughly 410,000 clones, roughly 96% appearing once. Specimen: memory CD8+ T cells sorted from blood. Subset of the sample: CD45RO+ cells pooled with CCR7-negative TemRA cells. The chain employs TRBV27 and TRBJ1-3; D ambiguous. This TCR was recovered from a man aged 30-40 years in good health. The CDR3 spells CASSPPALSGNTIYF. CDR3 bases: TGTGCCAGCAGTCCCCCGGCCCTCTCTGGAAACACCATATATTTT.